This T cell receptor beta chain stems from a study of T cell repertoires in cytomegalovirus infection. Across the whole study: The authors relied on CMV epitopes, both recently identified HLA-C-restricted and well-studied HLA-B-restricted. A matching HLA type, together with CMV infection, was signaled by public TCR beta signatures.

Study-wide results and limits: Individuals carrying CMV plus the relevant HLA were identified by cumulative frequency of public TCR beta families. HLA-C-restricted CMV clonotypes gave the most frequent clonotype in two of eight donors.

TCRdb independently ran MiXCR on the reads; one entry per CDR3 protein. This repertoire shows some 500,000 distinct CDR3 sequences, around two fifths found once; its top ten account for 48%. Germline CDR1 and CDR2: SGHAT and FQNNGV. The germline V and J ends were trimmed by 0 bases and 4 bases, with 11 bases remaining between them. This CDR3 is built from 15 residues. This clonotype was seen more than once but under ten times. Its matching antigen is unknown. The clonotype originates from a human donor in good health (CMV status not recorded). Some clones in this sample may be carry-over from other donors' samples. This specimen consisted of cultured PBMCs, obtained from culture after CMV antigen stimulation. This chain links TRBV11-2 with TRBJ2-3, with D perhaps TRBD2 (6 bases). This CDR3 is CASSLDHGGADTQYF. The CDR3 region has the DNA TGTGCCAGCAGCTTAGATCACGGGGGTGCAGATACGCAGTATTTT. The complete variable domain, with remaining parts taken from reference TRBV11-2 and TRBJ2-3, reads EAGVAQSPRYKIIEKRQSVAFWCNPISGHATLYWYQQILGQGPKLLIQFQNNGVVDDSQLPKDRFSAERLKGVDSTLKIQPAKLEDSAVYLCASSLDHGGADTQYFGPGTRLTVL.